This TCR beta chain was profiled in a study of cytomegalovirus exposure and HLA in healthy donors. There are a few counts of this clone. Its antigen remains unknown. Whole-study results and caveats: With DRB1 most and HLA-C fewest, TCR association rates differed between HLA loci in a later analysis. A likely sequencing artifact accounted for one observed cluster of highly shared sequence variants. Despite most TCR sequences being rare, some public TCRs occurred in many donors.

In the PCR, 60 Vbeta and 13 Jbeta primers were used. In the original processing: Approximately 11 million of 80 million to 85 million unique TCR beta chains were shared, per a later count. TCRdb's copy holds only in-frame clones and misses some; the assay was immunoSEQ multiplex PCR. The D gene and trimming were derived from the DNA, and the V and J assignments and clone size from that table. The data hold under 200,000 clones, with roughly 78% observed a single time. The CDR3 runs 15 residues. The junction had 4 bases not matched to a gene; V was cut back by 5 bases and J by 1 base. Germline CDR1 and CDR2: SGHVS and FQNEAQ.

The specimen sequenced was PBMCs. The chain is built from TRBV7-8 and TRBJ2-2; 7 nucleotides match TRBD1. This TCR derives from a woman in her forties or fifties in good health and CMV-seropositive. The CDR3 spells CASSPRTGNTGELFF. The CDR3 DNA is TGTGCCAGCAGCCCCCGGACAGGGAACACCGGGGAGCTGTTTTTT.